This T cell receptor (beta chain) originates from a study of control samples from healthy donors and cancer patients. In germline, CDR1 is SGHNT, CDR2 YYREEE (reference sequence). CDR3 length: 14 amino acids. J gave up 4 bases and V 4 bases, and 6 bases lay outside the gene matches. Some clones are missing from TCRdb's copy, which holds only in-frame ones; the method was immunoSEQ multiplex PCR. Of just over 150,000 clones in the sample, roughly 93% were seen once. Sequencing was done on a sample of blood. The clonotype was recovered from a man aged 50-60 years in good health. The chain recombines TRBV5-4 with TRBJ1-2; 8 bases align to TRBD1. CDR3 DNA: TGTGCCAGCAGCCCTCCAGGGGGCCTCTATGGCTACACCTTC. Protein sequence: CASSPPGGLYGYTF.